These 2 T cell receptor beta chains came from one sample sequenced in a study of blood T cells in healthy people across ages. A second roughly 6 to 11 cycle PCR used barcoded and J-beta primers. TCRdb ran MiXCR on the 5' RACE reads and lists one entry per CDR3 protein. In the table there are around 1,100,000 distinct CDR3 sequences, less than 45% of which are singletons. Sequencing used blood. These receptors were obtained from a man aged 18 to 35 in good health.

This clonotype turned up a few times. This chain connects TRBV29-1 to TRBJ1-1, with TRBD1 as a possible D gene (5 bases). CDR1 and CDR2 (germline): SQVTM, ANQGSEA. V lost 2 bases to trimming and J lost 3 bases, with 13 bases between them. This CDR3 has 14 residues. The CDR3 sequence is CSVEPGPRDTEAFF. In DNA, the CDR3 is TGCAGCGTTGAACCGGGACCCAGGGACACTGAAGCTTTCTTT. The full variable domain, rest sourced from reference TRBV29-1 and TRBJ1-1, is SAVISQKPSRDICQRGTSLTIQCQVDSQVTMMFWYRQQPGQSLTLIATANQGSEATYESGFVIDKFPISRPNLTFSTLTVSNMSPEDSSIYLCSVEPGPRDTEAFFGQGTRLTVV.

The chain carries TRBV12-3 or TRBV12-4 and TRBJ1-5; 8 positions agree with TRBD1. The CDR3 has 14 amino acids. The trim removed 6 bases at V and 5 bases at J, leaving 6 bases unmatched. CDR3 nucleotide sequence: TGTGCCAGCAGCCTCAGGACAGGGTATCAGCCCCAGCATTTT. Translating gives CASSLRTGYQPQHF.